This T cell receptor beta chain was captured by sequencing in a study of T cells in Graves' hyperthyroidism and ophthalmopathy. The CDR3 is 12 amino acids. Germline V lookup: CDR1 DFQATT, CDR2 SNEGSKA (reference sequence). The V and J ends lost 3 bases and 3 bases respectively, with 8 bases between them. Amplification targeted TCR beta CDR3 regions from RNA transcripts. In the first-round RT-PCR of the TCR CDR3, the HTBI primer set was used. TCRdb re-analysed the multiplex PCR reads in MiXCR, keeping a single row per CDR3 protein. The table records around 250,000 distinct CDR3 sequences, more than 14% of them present only once. Study-wide results and limits: In the analysis, a 13 V-J model separated ophthalmopathy from stable hyperthyroidism.

This clonotype was found many times. Antigen: not known. The genes are TRBV20-1 and TRBJ2-5; TRBD2 might be the D (6 bases). This clonotype was obtained from a woman aged 40 to 55 with Graves' hyperthyroidism that later progressed to Graves' ophthalmopathy. Source material: blood. CDR3 protein: CSASGSKETQYF. Here the CDR3 DNA reads TGCAGTGCTAGCGGGAGTAAAGAGACCCAGTACTTC.